This T cell receptor (beta chain) was profiled in a study of radiotherapy plus CTLA-4 blockade in lung cancer. Study findings and constraints: Early clone dynamics of blood T cells, plus interferon-beta, reportedly predicted response best.

The V gene lost 4 bases and the J gene lost 6 bases, with 8 bases spanning the gap. The CDR3 runs 12 residues. Germline values: CDR1 SGHDT, CDR2 YYEEEE. The method was immunoSEQ multiplex PCR; TCRdb's version includes in-frame clones alone and lacks a portion of them. The profile covers about 120,000 clones, with about four fifths appearing a single time and around 4.8% taken by the ten largest. On this clone: What it recognizes is unknown.

This chain uses TRBV5-6 with TRBJ1-3; D ambiguous. The sequence was collected from a human donor with non-small cell lung cancer who had a partial response to radiotherapy plus ipilimumab. The sample consisted of peripheral blood, taken from a patient treated with radiotherapy plus ipilimumab. For the CDR3, the DNA is TGTGCCAGCAGCCAGCTAGAAAACACCATATATTTT. It specifies CASSQLENTIYF.